These T cell receptor beta chains were read from a single sample in a study of CXCR3-negative and CXCR3-positive naive CD8 T cells. TCRdb re-called the 5' RACE reads and gives one entry per CDR3 protein, without DNA. The sample includes tens of thousands of distinct CDR3 sequences. Sequencing input: memory CD8+ T cells from blood. The receptors stem from a human donor in good health. Some clones in this sample may be carry-over from other donors' samples. Both conserved end residues are part of each CDR3. Where a row states a size, it is once, few, many or the class of an expanded clone; other rows omit it.

.	TRBV3-1	TRBJ2-7	CASSQGTMQYF
.	TRBV4-3	TRBJ1-1	CASSQDLVENTEAFF
.	TRBV7-2	TRBJ1-1	CASSLGVGTEAFF
.	TRBV4-2	TRBJ2-7	CASSQARGRNEQYF
.	TRBV4-2	TRBJ2-3	CASSPARGGTDTQYF
.	TRBV7-6	TRBJ2-7	CASSTIQGAGYEQYF
.	TRBV7-2	TRBJ2-7	CASSSYGTGGDEQYF
.	TRBV7-2	TRBJ2-1	CASSLEGLAGETEQFF
.	TRBV5-6	TRBJ2-1	CASSLPLWGNEQFF
.	TRBV7-9	TRBJ1-6	CASSSSQGRSPLHF
.	TRBV10-2	TRBJ1-5	CASSPGLVQPQHF
.	TRBV10-2	TRBJ2-7	CASGGPYEQYF
.	TRBV12-3/TRBV12-4	TRBJ2-3	CASSLVGEVWTDTQYF
.	TRBV11-1	TRBJ2-1	CASGAQYNEQFF
.	TRBV3-1	TRBJ2-7	CASSNRNEQYF
.	TRBV20-1	TRBJ2-3	CSARAADTQYF
.	TRBV12-3/TRBV12-4	TRBJ1-1	CASSHGPEGAFF
.	TRBV6-5	TRBJ2-7	CASSPGRLYEQYF
.	TRBV29-1	TRBJ2-5	CSALRGRQETQYF
.	TRBV7-6	TRBJ2-1	CASSLEVGGLLSYNEQFF
.	TRBV5-5	TRBJ2-7	CASSWNRGTYEQYF
.	TRBV12-3/TRBV12-4	TRBJ2-3	CASSLWWENGADTQYF
.	TRBV11-2	TRBJ2-7	CASSLTWEYEQYF
.	TRBV7-9	TRBJ2-3	CASSHRDRGRTDTQYF
.	TRBV11-2	TRBJ2-7	CASSLEVYEQYF
.	TRBV4-3	TRBJ2-2	CASSQDRLAGEGELFF
.	TRBV20-1	TRBJ2-1	CSARDIAEQTYNEQFF
.	TRBV29-1	TRBJ2-7	CSAHLGNREQYF
.	TRBV6-2/TRBV6-3	TRBJ1-2	CASSYLRTGSELGYTF
.	TRBV20-1	TRBJ1-5	CSARDPTWTAGRSYSNQPQHF
.	TRBV7-2	TRBJ1-1	CASSQSGSMNTEAFF
.	TRBV20-1	TRBJ1-2	CSARGVEGIRGYTF
.	TRBV25-1	TRBJ2-1	CASSENNEQFF
.	TRBV20-1	TRBJ2-7	CSARNRGNSYEQYF
.	TRBV7-9	TRBJ1-1	CASSEYSLVNTEAFF
.	TRBV4-1	TRBJ2-3	CASSRDRSTDTQYF
.	TRBV5-6	TRBJ2-4	CASSTGAGEAKNIQYF
.	TRBV28	TRBJ2-7	CASSTPGQGSYEQYF
.	TRBV20-1	TRBJ2-1	CSARDSDREVYNEQFF
.	TRBV9	TRBJ2-1	CASSPRGTANEQFF
.	TRBV28	TRBJ2-5	CASSRSTSGSQETQYF
.	TRBV20-1	TRBJ2-1	CSARDMGRESNEQFF
.	TRBV15	TRBJ2-1	CATSRTSDRGHKHQQFF
.	TRBV5-1	TRBJ2-1	CASSLAFDEQFF
.	TRBV20-1	TRBJ1-1	CSARVGQVEAFF
.	TRBV28	TRBJ1-3	CASSPPGGGRSGNTIYF
.	TRBV29-1	TRBJ2-2	CSAPKGREEVGELFF
.	TRBV6-4	TRBJ2-1	CASSDSLAGYNEQFF
.	TRBV4-1	TRBJ2-1	CASSQLSGSYNEQFF
.	TRBV7-6	TRBJ2-7	CASSPGLNYEQYF
.	TRBV7-3	TRBJ2-3	CATAAGGHPTDTQYF
.	TRBV6-4	TRBJ2-1	CASSDSPSGGRGEQFF
.	TRBV29-1	TRBJ2-4	CSVEGAGGPKNIQYF
hyperexpanded	TRBV12-2	TRBJ1-1	CASRLPGREAFF
.	TRBV4-2	TRBJ2-2	CASSQVSDPGELFF